Below, 13 T cell receptor beta chains from the same sample are listed, as sequenced in a study of blood T cell repertoires in COVID-19. The table came from immunoSEQ multiplex PCR; TCRdb's copy has only in-frame clones and leaves some out. The sample yields roughly 250,000 clones, around nine tenths seen once. Input material: peripheral blood. The receptors were gathered from a man in his forties who had recovered from COVID-19.

The V call is TRBV5-8, the J call TRBJ1-5, with D uncertain. The CDR3 has 13 amino acids. V was clipped by 2 bases and J by 4 bases, with 7 bases between them. Per germline, CDR1 SGHTS and CDR2 YDEGEE. The chain's CDR3 is CASSFRGNQPQHF. CDR3 DNA sequence: TGTGCCAGCAGCTTCCGGGGTAATCAGCCCCAGCATTTT.

CDR3: CSVWLAINNEQFF. The DNA of the CDR3 is TGCAGCGTTTGGCTAGCGATTAACAATGAGCAGTTCTTC. The rearrangement links TRBV29-1 to TRBJ2-1, with a weak D call TRBD2 (6 bases). The CDR3 loop spans 13 amino acids. Per the germline V gene, CDR1 is SQVTM and CDR2 is ANQGSEA. V lost 5 bases and J 5 bases, leaving 13 bases between the germline ends.

This clone was seen once. The CDR3 sequence: CASSLKGESNQPQHF. The DNA for the CDR3 is TGTGCCAGCAGCTTAAAGGGGGAAAGCAATCAGCCCCAGCATTTT. This chain connects TRBV7-2 to TRBJ1-5, with D possibly matching TRBD1 (6 bases). Per the germline V gene, CDR1 is SGHTA and CDR2 is FQGNSA. The CDR3 loop spans 15 amino acids. The V gene lost 2 bases and the J gene lost 1 base, with 9 bases spanning the gap.

The chain has TRBV19 and TRBJ2-5, with D maybe TRBD1 (6 bases). The CDR3 extends over 14 amino acids. V was cut by 5 bases and J by 4 bases, with 14 bases left in between. The germline V gene has CDR1 LNHDA and CDR2 SQIVND (reference sequence). This chain's CDR3 is CASSPLDSTETQYF. The CDR3 coding sequence is TGTGCCAGTAGTCCCTTGGACAGTACAGAGACCCAGTACTTC.

V is TRBV9 and J is TRBJ2-1, with 9 bases lining up with TRBD2. Losses at the gene ends were 1 base for V and 7 bases for J; bases not matched to a gene: 12. CDR3 length: 17 residues. CDR1 and CDR2 (germline): SGDLS, YYNGEE. The CDR3 spells CASSVYFGSGGRNEQFF. In DNA form, the CDR3 reads TGTGCCAGCAGCGTATATTTTGGTAGCGGGGGAAGGAATGAGCAGTTCTTC. The full variable domain, with the rest looked up from reference TRBV9 and TRBJ2-1, is DSGVTQTPKHLITATGQRVTLRCSPRSGDLSVYWYQQSLDQGLQFLIQYYNGEERAKGNILERFSAQQFPDLHSELNLSSLELGDSALYFCASSVYFGSGGRNEQFFGPGTRLTVL.

This rearrangement joins TRBV11-2 to TRBJ2-7, with 14 positions matching TRBD2. The CDR3 covers 16 residues. CDR1 is SGHAT and CDR2 is FQNNGV in the germline V gene. V shed 4 bases, J shed 7 bases, and the junction held 9 bases outside the gene matches. The CDR3 loop is CASSSTGTSGRREQYF. The CDR3 DNA sequence: TGTGCCAGCAGCTCGACAGGGACTAGCGGGAGAAGGGAGCAGTACTTC.

This chain links TRBV12-5 with TRBJ2-7, with 10 nucleotides matching TRBD1. The CDR3 consists of 13 residues. V shed 6 bases, J shed 4 bases, and the junction held 3 bases outside the gene matches. Looked up from germline, CDR1 is LGHNT and CDR2 is FRNRAP. CDR3 loop: CASGDRGLYEQYF. The CDR3 DNA follows: TGTGCTAGTGGCGACAGGGGGCTATACGAGCAGTACTTC.

The chain has TRBV7-2 and TRBJ1-6; D is perhaps TRBD1 (6 bases). With 6 bases removed from V and 4 bases from J, the gap between germline ends came to 22 bases. Per germline, CDR1 SGHTA and CDR2 FQGNSA. This CDR3 is 18 amino acids long. The CDR3 sequence: CASSHTRGAEQYNSPLHF. CDR3 nucleotides: TGTGCCAGCAGTCACACCCGGGGGGCCGAACAGTATAATTCACCCCTCCACTTT.

The V call is TRBV29-1, the J call TRBJ1-2, with TRBD1 identical over 8 bases. Germline CDR1 SQVTM, CDR2 ANQGSEA. The ends lost 1 base at V and 7 bases at J; junction bases unmatched: 5. This CDR3 contains 13 residues. CDR3 bases: TGCAGCGTTGAAGCAGGGGGCAGGAGTGGCTACACCTTC. Protein: CSVEAGGRSGYTF.

The V call is TRBV4-3, the J call TRBJ1-3, with TRBD1 identical over 7 bases. J was trimmed by 2 bases and V by 3 bases; bases with no gene match: 4. The V gene's germline CDR1 is LGHNA and CDR2 YSLEER. The CDR3 contains 15 residues. The chain's CDR3 is CASSQDRFTGNTIYF. The DNA for the CDR3 is TGCGCCAGCAGCCAGGACAGGTTTACTGGAAACACCATATATTTT.

The rearrangement links TRBV29-1 to TRBJ2-5; D possibly corresponds to TRBD1 (5 bases). V lost 5 bases, J lost 5 bases, and 15 bases lay in between. Germline CDR1 and CDR2: SQVTM and ANQGSEA. The CDR3 runs to 13 residues. CDR3 loop: CSVRGESFETQYF. Here the CDR3 DNA reads TGCAGCGTTAGGGGCGAGAGCTTCGAGACCCAGTACTTC.

The chain recombines TRBV29-1 with TRBJ1-1; a weak D match, TRBD1 (6 bases). Germline CDR1 SQVTM, CDR2 ANQGSEA. The V gene lost 4 bases and the J gene lost 0 bases, with 9 bases spanning the gap. The CDR3 extends over 13 amino acids. CDR3 sequence (DNA): TGCAGCGTTGGGGGGCAATTGAACACTGAAGCTTTCTTT. Protein: CSVGGQLNTEAFF.

This sequence joins TRBV12-3 or TRBV12-4 and TRBJ1-2; 7 nucleotides match TRBD1. This CDR3 is 12 amino acids long. V was pared by 5 bases and J by 5 bases, with 2 bases of the junction left unmatched. In DNA, the CDR3 is TGTGCCAGCAGTCAACAGGGGTATGGCTACACCTTC. Its translation: CASSQQGYGYTF.